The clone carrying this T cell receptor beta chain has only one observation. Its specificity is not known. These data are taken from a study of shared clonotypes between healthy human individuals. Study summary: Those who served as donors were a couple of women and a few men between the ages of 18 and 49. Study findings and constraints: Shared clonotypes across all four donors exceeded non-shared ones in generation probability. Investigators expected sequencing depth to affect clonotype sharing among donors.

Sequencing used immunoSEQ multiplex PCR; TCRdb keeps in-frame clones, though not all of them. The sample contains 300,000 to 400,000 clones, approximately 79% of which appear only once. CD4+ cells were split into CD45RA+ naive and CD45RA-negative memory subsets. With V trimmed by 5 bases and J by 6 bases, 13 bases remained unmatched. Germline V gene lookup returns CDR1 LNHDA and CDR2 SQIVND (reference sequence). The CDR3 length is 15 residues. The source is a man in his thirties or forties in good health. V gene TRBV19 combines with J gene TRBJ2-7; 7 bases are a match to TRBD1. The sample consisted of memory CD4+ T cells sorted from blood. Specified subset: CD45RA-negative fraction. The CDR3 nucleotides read TGTGCCAGTAGTCCCGTGAGGGACAGCCTTGGCGAGCAGTACTTC. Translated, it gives CASSPVRDSLGEQYF.